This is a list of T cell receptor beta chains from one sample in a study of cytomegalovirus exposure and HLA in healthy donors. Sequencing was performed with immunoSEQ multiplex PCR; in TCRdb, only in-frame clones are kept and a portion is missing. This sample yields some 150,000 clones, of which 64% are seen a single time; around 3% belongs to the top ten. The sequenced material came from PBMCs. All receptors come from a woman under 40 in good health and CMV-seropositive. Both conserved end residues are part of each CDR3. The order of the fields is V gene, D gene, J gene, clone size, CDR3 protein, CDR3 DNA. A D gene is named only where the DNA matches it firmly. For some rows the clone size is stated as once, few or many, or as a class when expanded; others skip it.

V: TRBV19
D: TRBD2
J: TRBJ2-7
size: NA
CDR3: CASSLGGSSYEQYF
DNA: TGTGCCAGTAGTTTGGGCGGGAGCTCCTACGAGCAGTACTTC

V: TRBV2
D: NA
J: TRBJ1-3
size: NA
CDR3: CASSGKYQLRRDVTIYF
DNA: TGTGCCAGCAGTGGAAAATATCAGCTCCGACGGGATGTCACCATATATTTT

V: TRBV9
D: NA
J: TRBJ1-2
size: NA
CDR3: CASSVGRTNYGYTF
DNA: TGTGCCAGCAGCGTAGGGAGGACTAACTATGGCTACACCTTC

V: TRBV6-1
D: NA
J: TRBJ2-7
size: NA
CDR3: CASSVADYAYEQYF
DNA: TGTGCCAGCAGTGTCGCGGATTACGCCTACGAGCAGTACTTC

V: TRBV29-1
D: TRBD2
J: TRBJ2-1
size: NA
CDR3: CSVGRGLAGSSYNEQFF
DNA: TGCAGCGTTGGCCGTGGACTAGCGGGGAGCTCCTACAATGAGCAGTTCTTC

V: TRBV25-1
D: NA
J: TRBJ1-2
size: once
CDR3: CASSGDIEGYTF
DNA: TGTGCCAGCAGTGGCGACATTGAGGGCTACACCTTC

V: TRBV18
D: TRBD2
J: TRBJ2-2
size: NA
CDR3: CASSGFGLAATGELFF
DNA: TGTGCCAGCTCAGGTTTCGGACTAGCTGCGACCGGGGAGCTGTTTTTT

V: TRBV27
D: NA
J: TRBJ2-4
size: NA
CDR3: CASSTGKNIQYF
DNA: TGTGCCAGCAGTACAGGGAAAAACATTCAGTACTTC

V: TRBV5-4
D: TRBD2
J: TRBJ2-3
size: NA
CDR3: CASSLRLAGSDTQYF
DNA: TGTGCCAGCAGCTTAAGACTAGCGGGTTCAGATACGCAGTATTTT

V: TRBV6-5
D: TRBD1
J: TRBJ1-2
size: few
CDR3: CASSTTGGGGYTF
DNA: TGTGCCAGCAGTACGACAGGGGGCGGGGGCTACACCTTC

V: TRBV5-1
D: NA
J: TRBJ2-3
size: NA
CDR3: CASATGVSTDTQYF
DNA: TGCGCCAGCGCCACGGGGGTTAGCACAGATACGCAGTATTTT

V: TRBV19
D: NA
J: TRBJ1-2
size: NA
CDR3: CASSTTLIYGYTF
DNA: TGTGCCAGTAGTACGACACTGATCTATGGCTACACCTTC

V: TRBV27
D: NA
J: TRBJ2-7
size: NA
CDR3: CASSAWTEGTEQYF
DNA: TGTGCCAGCAGTGCCTGGACGGAGGGGACCGAGCAGTACTTC

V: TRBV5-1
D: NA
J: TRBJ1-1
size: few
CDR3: CASSGALGAPREGTEAFF
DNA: TGCGCCAGCAGCGGCGCGCTGGGGGCCCCGCGAGAAGGCACTGAAGCTTTCTTT

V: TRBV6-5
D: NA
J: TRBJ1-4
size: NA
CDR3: CASSSPGDEKLFF
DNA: TGTGCCAGCAGTTCTCCAGGGGATGAAAAACTGTTTTTT

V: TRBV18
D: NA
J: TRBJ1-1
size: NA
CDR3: CASSPTQRLSNTEAFF
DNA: TGTGCCAGCTCACCGACTCAGCGCCTCTCGAACACTGAAGCTTTCTTT

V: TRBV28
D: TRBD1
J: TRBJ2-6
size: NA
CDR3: CASSLQGAGANVLTF
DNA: TGTGCCAGCAGTCTCCAGGGGGCTGGGGCCAACGTCCTGACTTTC

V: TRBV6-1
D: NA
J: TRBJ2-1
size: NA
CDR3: CASSGVAGSPSEQFF
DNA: TGTGCCAGCAGCGGAGTGGCGGGATCACCCAGTGAGCAGTTCTTC

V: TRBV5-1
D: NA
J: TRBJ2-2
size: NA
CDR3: CASRGEGTGELFF
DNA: TGCGCCAGCAGGGGAGAGGGCACCGGGGAGCTGTTTTTT

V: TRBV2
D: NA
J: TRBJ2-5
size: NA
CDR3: CASSVLLEIVTQYF
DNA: TGTGCCAGCAGTGTCCTTTTGGAGATCGTGACCCAGTACTTC

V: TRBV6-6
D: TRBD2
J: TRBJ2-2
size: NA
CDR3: CAGWGGTGELFF
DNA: TGTGCCGGCTGGGGGGGCACCGGGGAGCTGTTTTTT

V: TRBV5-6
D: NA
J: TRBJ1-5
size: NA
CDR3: CASTSGGRGNRPQHF
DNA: TGTGCCAGCACCTCCGGAGGGCGAGGCAATCGGCCCCAGCATTTT

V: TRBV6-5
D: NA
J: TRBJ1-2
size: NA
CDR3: CASRRDSNYGYTF
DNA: TGTGCCAGCAGGCGCGACAGCAACTATGGCTACACCTTC

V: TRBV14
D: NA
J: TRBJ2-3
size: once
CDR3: CASSPPRTDTQYF
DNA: TGTGCCAGCAGCCCGCCGAGGACAGATACGCAGTATTTT

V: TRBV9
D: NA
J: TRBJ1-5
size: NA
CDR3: CASSVVEGEPQHF
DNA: TGTGCCAGCAGCGTAGTGGAAGGAGAGCCCCAGCATTTT

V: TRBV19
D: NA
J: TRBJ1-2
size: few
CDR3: CASKTANYGYTF
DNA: TGTGCCAGTAAGACAGCTAACTATGGCTACACCTTC

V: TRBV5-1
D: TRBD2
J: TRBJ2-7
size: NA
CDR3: CASRLTSGSSYEQYF
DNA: TGCGCCAGCAGGCTGACTAGCGGGAGCTCCTACGAGCAGTACTTC

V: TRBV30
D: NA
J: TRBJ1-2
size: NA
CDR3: CAWSAYRLQGNYGYTF
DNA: TGTGCCTGGAGTGCATATCGCCTACAGGGCAACTATGGCTACACCTTC

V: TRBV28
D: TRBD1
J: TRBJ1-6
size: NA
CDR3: CASSFGQGGSPLHF
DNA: TGTGCCAGCAGTTTCGGACAGGGTGGATCACCCCTCCACTTT

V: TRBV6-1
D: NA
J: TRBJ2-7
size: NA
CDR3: CASRPDSYEQYF
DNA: TGTGCCAGCAGGCCCGACAGTTACGAGCAGTACTTC

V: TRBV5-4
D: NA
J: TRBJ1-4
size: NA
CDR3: CASSLAGFNEKLFF
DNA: TGTGCCAGCAGCTTGGCGGGTTTTAATGAAAAACTGTTTTTT

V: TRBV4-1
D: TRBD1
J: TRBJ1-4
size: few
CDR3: CARSHPGQGKGLFF
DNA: TGCGCCAGGAGCCACCCGGGACAGGGGAAAGGGCTGTTTTTT

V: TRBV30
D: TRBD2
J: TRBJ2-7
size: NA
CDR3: CAWTGGRLLSYEQYF
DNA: TGTGCCTGGACGGGCGGGAGGCTCCTCTCCTACGAGCAGTACTTC

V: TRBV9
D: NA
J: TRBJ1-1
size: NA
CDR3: CASSVGTEPEAFF
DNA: TGTGCCAGCAGCGTAGGGACTGAACCTGAAGCTTTCTTT

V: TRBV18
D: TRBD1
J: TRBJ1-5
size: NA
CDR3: CASSQGTGGSYQPQHF
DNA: TGTGCCAGCTCACAGGGGACAGGGGGAAGTTATCAGCCCCAGCATTTT

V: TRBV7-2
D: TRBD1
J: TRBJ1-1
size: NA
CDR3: CASSSNRGLEAFF
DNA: TGTGCCAGCAGTTCCAACAGGGGCCTTGAAGCTTTCTTT

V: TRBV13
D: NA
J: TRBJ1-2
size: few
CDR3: CASSPHSIGTANYGYTF
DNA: TGTGCCAGCAGCCCCCACAGCATAGGGACTGCCAACTATGGCTACACCTTC

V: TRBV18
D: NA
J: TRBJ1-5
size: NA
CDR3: CASSPSVQGVISNQPQHF
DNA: TGTGCCAGCTCACCCAGTGTGCAAGGGGTAATAAGCAATCAGCCCCAGCATTTT

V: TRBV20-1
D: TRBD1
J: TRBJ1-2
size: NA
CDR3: CSARQGYGYTF
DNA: TGCAGTGCTCGACAGGGCTATGGCTACACCTTC

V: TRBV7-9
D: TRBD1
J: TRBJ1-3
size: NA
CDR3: CASSLETGGGNTIYF
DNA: TGTGCCAGCAGCTTAGAAACAGGGGGTGGAAACACCATATATTTT

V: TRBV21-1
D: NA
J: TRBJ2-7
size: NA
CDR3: CASNKRTGGHGNFWYNYEQYF
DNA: TGTGCCAGCAATAAACGGACTGGGGGACACGGTAACTTTTGGTATAACTACGAGCAGTACTTC

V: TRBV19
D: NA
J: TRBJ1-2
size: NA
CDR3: CASSILTGWDDYGYTF
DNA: TGTGCCAGTAGTATTCTTACAGGGTGGGATGACTATGGCTACACCTTC

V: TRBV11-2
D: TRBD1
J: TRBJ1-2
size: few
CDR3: CASRPGGDPYGYTF
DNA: TGTGCCAGCAGGCCAGGGGGCGACCCATATGGCTACACCTTC

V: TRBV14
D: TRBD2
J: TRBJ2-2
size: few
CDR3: CASSLQTSGIGELFF
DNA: TGTGCCAGCAGCCTCCAGACTAGCGGGATCGGGGAGCTGTTTTTT

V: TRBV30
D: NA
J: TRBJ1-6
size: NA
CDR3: CAYNWGLNSPLHF
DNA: TGTGCCTACAACTGGGGGCTTAATTCACCCCTCCACTTT

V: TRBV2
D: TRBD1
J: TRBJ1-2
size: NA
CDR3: CASSPDRGGYTF
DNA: TGTGCCAGCAGTCCGGACAGGGGTGGCTACACCTTC

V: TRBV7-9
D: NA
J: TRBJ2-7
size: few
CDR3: CASSLAAAEQYF
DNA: TGTGCCAGCAGCTTAGCAGCTGCCGAGCAGTACTTC

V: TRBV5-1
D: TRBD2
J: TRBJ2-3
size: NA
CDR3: CASSLEGPSGGTDTQYF
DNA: TGCGCCAGCAGCTTGGAGGGGCCTAGCGGGGGCACAGATACGCAGTATTTT